This TCR beta chain was recorded in a study of blood T cell repertoires in COVID-19 (TCRdb year 2020). The study in broad terms: Samples covering the acute and convalescent phases of COVID-19 were provided by collaborators in the United States, Italy and Spain. The prospective study material was composed of cDNA or gDNA derived from T cells, B-cell-depleted T cells, or PBMCs. Deeply sampled blood TCRbeta repertoires from subjects exposed to, actively infected with, or recovered from COVID-19 were included in the dataset. The repertoires were released in a freely available public database intended as a resource for research on the immune response to SARS-CoV-2. The samples were drawn from the first 160 participants of the ongoing ImmuneRACE study and from about 1,200 subjects provided by 6 global collaborators. Nearly every sample came with metadata listing a de-identified subject ID, COVID-19 status, age in years and sex. Where available, HLA class I and class II types were obtained from metadata supplied by the sample provider rather than from assay-based typing. The paper's findings and limits, for the study overall: The amount of clinical and demographic metadata varied by source and participant and was provided uncurated.

TCRbeta CDR3 regions were amplified from genomic DNA using the immunoSEQ Assay, a bias-controlled multiplex PCR. The original methods were these. The number of nucleated cells in each sample was estimated by amplification of reference gene primers within the assay. To quantify the absolute abundance of each unique TCRbeta CDR3 rearrangement, sequence reads were collapsed and filtered. For each sample, productive Simpson clonality was calculated by taking the square root of Simpson's diversity index across productive rearrangements. TCRdb limited this immuneACCESS table to in-frame rearrangements with V and J called. A share of clones is missing; checked studies link under half to unresolved V genes, and the rest is unexplained. That table gives V, J and clone size, and the DNA gave D and trimming. The sample table contains some 200,000 clones; only one count was recorded for around 83% of them. Roughly 8.2% of the sample comes from the top ten.

Each collaborating institution followed its own protocols to collect whole blood in K2EDTA tubes. Collaborator samples were shipped for TCRbeta analysis as frozen whole blood, isolated PBMCs, or DNA extracted from either sample type. As to this clone: The antigen it binds to is not known. Per-base qualities were not stored, and no clone one base away is much larger.

Trimming removed 4 bases from V and 10 bases from J, leaving 17 bases between the germline ends. The CDR3 spans 14 residues, from the cysteine through the phenylalanine. The kept DNA is CDR3 alone, 42 bases in frame from the first base. CDR1 and CDR2 are read off the germline V gene (reference sequence) as WNHNN and SYGVQD. This TCR was recovered from a woman aged 55-75 years with acute or convalescent COVID-19. Sequences were obtained from peripheral blood. The chain is assembled from TRBV10-1 and TRBJ2-1; a tentative D call is TRBD1 (6 bases match). The CDR3 amino acid sequence is: CASSADWSGGEQFF. The nucleotides are TGCGCCAGCAGTGCGGACTGGTCTGGGGGCGAGCAGTTCTTC.